This note documents a single T cell receptor beta chain sequence. Its antigen is unidentified. The sample originates from a study of radiotherapy plus CTLA-4 blockade in lung cancer. General study results and limits: Best predicting response, reportedly, were early blood T cell clone dynamics, with interferon-beta. TCR clones from tumors expanded in blood after radiotherapy plus ipilimumab.

The method was immunoSEQ multiplex PCR; TCRdb's version includes in-frame clones alone and lacks a portion of them. The sample carries about 49,000 clones, roughly 84% recorded once. V gave up 2 bases and J gave up 2 bases, with 13 bases separating them. Per germline, CDR1 LGHNA and CDR2 YSLEER. The CDR3 runs 16 residues. The TCR comes from a human donor with non-small cell lung cancer whose response to radiotherapy plus ipilimumab could not be evaluated. The sequenced sample was peripheral blood, obtained from a patient treated with radiotherapy plus ipilimumab. The chain has TRBV4-3 and TRBJ2-1, with a weak D call TRBD2 (6 bases). The chain's CDR3 is CASSQQLAVPYNEQFF. The CDR3 DNA follows: TGCGCCAGCAGCCAACAACTAGCAGTCCCCTACAATGAGCAGTTCTTC.